Included here is one TCR beta chain sequence, with context. Its antigen is still unknown. Drawn from each donor were approximately 9.5 milliliters of peripheral blood. This sample stems from a study of blood T cells in healthy people across ages. Study results and caveats: Per-million-T-cell TCR beta diversity fell roughly linearly with age.

The use of a sample-barcoded 5' primer and a J-beta primer mix characterized a second PCR of about 6 to 11 cycles. TCRdb used MiXCR to reprocess the 5' RACE reads, holding one entry per CDR3 protein. The table records hundreds of thousands of distinct CDR3 sequences, nearly 60% of them present only once. Germline assignment: CDR1 LNHNV and CDR2 YYDKDF (reference sequence). The V end lost 5 bases, the J end lost 1 base, and 9 bases lay between the germline ends. The CDR3 contains 14 residues. The sample taken for sequencing was blood. V gene TRBV15 combines with J gene TRBJ1-5, with D unresolved. This sequence was found in a man under 40 in good health. As DNA, the CDR3 is TGTGCCACCAGCTCCCCGAGGAGCAATCAGCCCCAGCATTTT. This gives the protein CATSSPRSNQPQHF.